One and the same sample provided the 32 T cell receptor beta chains below, sequenced in a study of T-cell memory formation after mild COVID-19. TCRdb fed the 5' RACE reads into MiXCR, producing one record per CDR3 protein. Of under 350,000 distinct CDR3 sequences in the sample, under 20% were seen once. The sample consisted of PBMCs or a T cell subset sorted from them (not recorded which). The receptors shown here come from a man between 18 and 35 years old who had mild COVID-19 (a few samples of this study predate the infection). Cell type and time point are not known.

The gene calls are TRBV20-1 and TRBJ2-2; 8 nucleotides line up with TRBD2. This CDR3 has 15 amino acids. V lost 5 bases, J lost 0 bases, and 5 bases stayed unmatched. Germline V lookup: CDR1 DFQATT, CDR2 SNEGSKA (reference sequence). The CDR3 nucleotides are TGCAGTGCTTCTGCGGGACTAGCGAACACCGGGGAGCTGTTTTTT. Protein sequence: CSASAGLANTGELFF.

This clonotype appeared a few times. For the CDR3, the DNA is TGTGCCATCAGTGAGTCGAGTCCCCCTGGGGATACGCAGTATTTT. It codes for CAISESSPPGDTQYF. The genes are TRBV10-3 and TRBJ2-3, with D unclear. V was trimmed by 0 bases and J by 6 bases, leaving 13 bases between them. The CDR3 has 15 residues. Germline V gene data show CDR1 as ENHRY and CDR2 as SYGVKD.

This rearrangement joins TRBV11-2 to TRBJ2-5; a possible D gene is TRBD1 (6 bases). Per the germline V gene, CDR1 is SGHAT and CDR2 is FQNNGV. V lost 5 bases to trimming and J lost 2 bases, with 21 bases between them. The CDR3 sequence is 17 residues long. The CDR3 region has the DNA TGTGCCAGCAGCGTCGATCCCAACCGGGACATTCAAGAGACCCAGTACTTC. As protein: CASSVDPNRDIQETQYF.

This clonotype was counted between two and nine times. The chain has TRBV12-3 or TRBV12-4 and TRBJ2-3; D unclear. The length of the CDR3 is 14 residues. V lost 4 bases, J lost 4 bases, and 12 bases lay in between. CDR3 nucleotide sequence: TGTGCCAGCAGTTCCCGGGTAGCCGCAGATACGCAGTATTTT. This translates into CASSSRVAADTQYF.

This clonotype was seen a handful of times. The V and J genes are TRBV6-5 and TRBJ2-6; 8 bases align to TRBD1. V gave up 4 bases and J gave up 4 bases; unmatched junction bases: 18. The CDR3 covers 20 residues. The germline V gene encodes CDR1 MNHEY and CDR2 SVGAGI. CDR3 nucleotides: TGTGCCAGCAGTTTTATAGGTTTGGCACAGGGGGATGGAGGGGCCAACGTCCTGACTTTC. It codes for CASSFIGLAQGDGGANVLTF.

This clonotype occurred a few times. The chain couples TRBV6-2 or TRBV6-3 to TRBJ1-4, with a tentative D call TRBD1 (6 bases). V lost 2 bases and J lost 8, with 12 bases in between. The germline V gene has CDR1 MNHEY and CDR2 SVGEGT. The length of the CDR3 is 14 residues. CDR3 sequence reads: CASSYVRGREKLFF. CDR3 nucleotides: TGTGCCAGCAGTTACGTCAGGGGAAGGGAAAAACTGTTTTTT.

The chain joins TRBV7-6 to TRBJ1-1, with D uncertain. Trimming stripped 3 bases from V and 7 bases from J, with 6 bases between. CDR1 is SGHVS and CDR2 is FNYEAQ in the germline V gene. This CDR3 has 11 amino acids. The CDR3 sequence: CASSFGSEAFF. The CDR3 coding sequence is TGTGCCAGCAGCTTCGGCAGTGAAGCTTTCTTT.

The chain recombines TRBV7-9 with TRBJ2-7, with D possibly matching TRBD1 (6 bases). Germline CDR1 is SEHNR and CDR2 is FQNEAQ (reference sequence). Between the trimmed V and J ends, which lost 5 bases and 0 bases, there was a span of 17 bases. This CDR3 comprises 16 residues. CDR3 region: CASSILGGPSSYEQYV. CDR3 nucleotide sequence: TGTGCCAGCAGCATCCTTGGGGGCCCCAGCTCCTACGAGCAGTACGTC.

This clonotype turned up a few times. V usage is TRBV7-2 and J usage is TRBJ1-2, with D hard to call. V was pared by 8 bases and J by 10 bases, with 23 bases between. Germline loops: CDR1 SGHTA, CDR2 FQGNSA. CDR3 length: 14 residues. CDR3 coding DNA: TGTGCCAGCCTTCCGGGTGGGATCTTGGTTGACTACACCTTC. Encoded protein: CASLPGGILVDYTF.

This clonotype was seen only a few times. The chain links TRBV18 to TRBJ1-1; D gene ambiguous. V dropped 0 bases and J dropped 3 bases, with 11 bases sitting between them. The germline V gene encodes CDR1 KGHSH and CDR2 LQKENI. This CDR3 region has 15 residues. The CDR3 coding sequence is TGTGCCAGCTCACCACCTGGAGGGTGGGACACTGAAGCTTTCTTT. Encoded protein: CASSPPGGWDTEAFF.

Many counts were recorded for this clonotype. J is TRBJ2-3 and V is TRBV7-3, with 9 bases matching TRBD2. The V segment lost 5 bases and the J segment 4 bases; nucleotides outside the gene matches: 7. The CDR3 spans 15 residues. Germline values: CDR1 SGHTA, CDR2 FQGTGA. CDR3 nucleotide sequence: TGTGCCAGCAGCCCAGCGGGGGGCCTCCCAGATACGCAGTATTTT. This codes for CASSPAGGLPDTQYF. Drawing the rest from reference TRBV7-3 and TRBJ2-3, the complete variable domain is GAGVSQTPSNKVTEKGKYVELRCDPISGHTALYWYRQSLGQGPEFLIYFQGTGAADDSGLPNDRFFAVRPEGSVSTLKIQRTERGDSAVYLCASSPAGGLPDTQYFGPGTRLTVL.

The chain employs TRBV7-9 and TRBJ1-2, with a tentative D call TRBD1 (5 bases). Germline values: CDR1 SEHNR, CDR2 FQNEAQ (reference sequence). The V end lost 6 bases, the J end lost 6 bases, and 17 bases lay between the germline ends. The CDR3 is 14 amino acids. The CDR3: CASSPTRGWDGYTF. The CDR3 DNA reads TGTGCCAGCAGTCCAACTCGGGGCTGGGATGGCTACACCTTC.

The genes are TRBV6-6 and TRBJ1-2; D is possibly TRBD1 (6 bases). Trimming took off 5 bases at V and 8 bases at J, with 21 bases between the two ends. Germline V gene data show CDR1 as MNHNY and CDR2 as SVGAGI (reference sequence). The CDR3 is 15 amino acids. In nucleotides, the CDR3 is TGTGCCAGCAGTACCCAGGGGAGGGGGGTGCAGGGCTACACCTTC. Amino acid sequence: CASSTQGRGVQGYTF.

This clonotype has only one observation. The CDR3 is CSVREQVATEAFF. CDR3 DNA: TGCAGCGTAAGAGAACAGGTGGCCACTGAAGCTTTCTTT. The V call is TRBV29-1, the J call TRBJ1-1, with D maybe TRBD1 (5 bases). The CDR3 is 13 residues long. CDR1 and CDR2 (germline): SQVTM, ANQGSEA. Trimming shortened V by 6 bases and J by 4 bases, and 15 bases separated the two germline ends.

The J gene is TRBJ2-3, the V gene TRBV7-8; D remains unclear. Per germline, CDR1 SGHVS and CDR2 FQNEAQ. The V and J ends lost 1 base and 4 bases respectively, with 9 bases between them. The length of the CDR3 is 14 residues. The CDR3 sequence is CASSLEVASDTQYF. DNA for the CDR3: TGTGCCAGCAGCTTAGAAGTGGCCTCAGATACGCAGTATTTT.

The CDR3 is CSVIRGANTGELFF. Here the CDR3 DNA reads TGCAGCGTCATCCGGGGCGCGAACACCGGGGAGCTGTTTTTT. This chain joins TRBV29-1 and TRBJ2-2, with D possibly called TRBD1 or TRBD2 (5 bases each). The V end was cut by 6 bases, the J end by 0 bases, with 11 bases between. Germline-derived CDR1 and CDR2 are SQVTM and ANQGSEA. The CDR3 consists of 14 residues.

This sequence joins TRBV5-1 and TRBJ2-3; D unresolved. The CDR3 has 15 amino acids. The V gene lost 4 bases and the J gene lost 2 bases, with 14 bases spanning the gap. Germline V gives CDR1 SGHRS, CDR2 YFSETQ. The chain's CDR3 is CASSITAAPTDTQYF. The DNA for the CDR3 is TGCGCCAGCAGCATCACGGCGGCCCCCACAGATACGCAGTATTTT.

V gene TRBV10-2 combines with J gene TRBJ1-6, with D possibly being TRBD1 (6 bases). The germline gives CDR1 WSHSY, CDR2 SAAADI. V dropped 0 bases and J dropped 7 bases, with 10 bases sitting between them. There are 15 residues in the CDR3. The CDR3 DNA reads TGCGCCAGCAGTGAGTCTATGGACAGAAATTCACCCCTCCACTTT. Its protein is CASSESMDRNSPLHF.

The J gene is TRBJ2-1, the V gene TRBV7-2; D gene unclear. With 5 bases removed from V and 0 bases from J, the gap between germline ends came to 11 bases. Germline assignment: CDR1 SGHTA and CDR2 FQGNSA. The CDR3 runs 15 residues. The CDR3 DNA reads as TGTGCCAGCAGCGCCGTTCCGAGCTCCTACAATGAGCAGTTCTTC. This sequence encodes CASSAVPSSYNEQFF.

The V call is TRBV11-2, the J call TRBJ2-7; 8 bases are a match to TRBD2. The CDR3 has 16 residues. Germline V gene data show CDR1 as SGHAT and CDR2 as FQNNGV. Losses at the gene ends were 6 bases for V and 3 bases for J; bases not matched to a gene: 13. CDR3 in DNA: TGTGCCAGCAGGACACTTCGTAGCGGGGCTAACTACGAGCAGTACTTC. Translating gives CASRTLRSGANYEQYF.

The chain couples TRBV7-3 to TRBJ1-6, with unresolved D. Germline V gives CDR1 SGHTA, CDR2 FQGTGA. The CDR3 contains 14 residues. V lost 0 bases and J lost 7, with 7 bases in between. The CDR3 region has the DNA TGTGCCAGCAGCTTAACTGTGGGGAATTCACCCCTCCACTTT. Residues: CASSLTVGNSPLHF.

This clonotype was counted ten times or more. The chain carries TRBV12-3 or TRBV12-4 and TRBJ2-2; a weak D match, TRBD1 (6 bases). CDR3 length: 15 residues. The germline V and J ends were trimmed by 5 bases and 5 bases, with 15 bases remaining between them. CDR3 protein: CASSRTGTSTGELFF. CDR3 nucleotide sequence: TGTGCCAGCAGTAGAACCGGGACATCGACCGGGGAGCTGTTTTTT.

This chain connects TRBV7-8 to TRBJ2-6; possibly TRBD1 for D (6 bases). The V and J ends lost 1 base and 0 bases respectively, with 16 bases between them. Germline assignment: CDR1 SGHVS and CDR2 FQNEAQ. The CDR3 loop spans 19 amino acids. CDR3 in amino acids: CASSLVGRGMVSGANVLTF. The CDR3 nucleotides read TGTGCCAGCAGCTTAGTAGGCAGGGGTATGGTCTCTGGGGCCAACGTCCTGACTTTC.

The V and J genes are TRBV2 and TRBJ2-1; 8 nucleotides agree with TRBD2. The CDR3 loop spans 16 amino acids. J lost 1 base, V lost 3 bases, and 5 bases had no gene match. Per the germline V gene, CDR1 is SNHLY and CDR2 is FYNNEI. The CDR3 DNA is TGTGCCAGCAGTGAGTTAGCGGGGCGATCCTACAATGAGCAGTTCTTC. Its translation is CASSELAGRSYNEQFF.

The chain is built from TRBV7-2 and TRBJ2-1; 10 bases map to TRBD2. Germline V lookup: CDR1 SGHTA, CDR2 FQGNSA. J was trimmed by 9 bases and V by 5 bases; bases with no gene match: 7. This CDR3 is 14 amino acids long. CDR3 in DNA: TGTGCCAGCAGCGAAAGCGGGGGGGCCGCTGAGCAGTTCTTC. Encoded protein: CASSESGGAAEQFF.

This clonotype was counted between two and nine times. The chain links TRBV5-1 to TRBJ1-1, with 9 bases fitting TRBD1. The germline CDR1 and CDR2 sequences are SGHRS and YFSETQ. CDR3 size: 15 residues. V trimming: 0 bases; J trimming: 1 base; junction bases outside the gene matches: 1. The CDR3 is CASSLDRGRNTEAFF. CDR3 nucleotide sequence: TGCGCCAGCAGCTTGGACAGGGGGCGGAACACTGAAGCTTTCTTT.

The CDR3 protein is CASSLAAGALNTEAFF. The DNA of the CDR3 is TGCGCCAGCAGCTTGGCGGCAGGAGCCTTGAACACTGAAGCTTTCTTT. The rearrangement links TRBV5-1 to TRBJ1-1; D remains unclear. This CDR3 spans 16 amino acids. Germline values: CDR1 SGHRS, CDR2 YFSETQ. V dropped 0 bases and J dropped 0 bases, with 12 bases sitting between them.

This clonotype came up a few times. The chain employs TRBV4-1 and TRBJ2-1; TRBD2 aligns across 9 bases. With 6 bases clipped from V and 11 bases from J, the junction kept 8 bases outside the gene matches. This CDR3 is 13 amino acids long. Looked up from germline, CDR1 is MGHRA and CDR2 is YSYEKL. The chain's CDR3 is CASRGLAQTQQFF. In DNA, the CDR3 is TGCGCCAGCAGAGGACTAGCGCAAACTCAGCAGTTCTTC.

The table lists this clonotype with many counts. Here the CDR3 reads CASRRGNEETQYF. DNA for the CDR3: TGTGCCAGCAGGCGGGGAAATGAAGAGACCCAGTACTTC. V is TRBV11-2 and J is TRBJ2-5, with D possibly TRBD2 on 6 matching bases. Trimming stripped 6 bases from V and 3 bases from J, with 11 bases between. The CDR3 extends over 13 amino acids. CDR1 and CDR2 from the germline V gene are SGHAT and FQNNGV.

The V gene is TRBV7-2, the J gene TRBJ2-3; weak D call: TRBD2 (6 bases). Germline V lookup: CDR1 SGHTA, CDR2 FQGNSA. CDR3 length: 16 residues. V was trimmed by 0 bases and J by 4 bases, leaving 14 bases between them. CDR3 sequence: CASSLAPGLRADTQYF. CDR3 nucleotide sequence: TGTGCCAGCAGCTTAGCGCCCGGACTAAGGGCAGATACGCAGTATTTT.

This clonotype was counted a few times. J is TRBJ2-5 and V is TRBV20-1; D perhaps matches TRBD1 (6 bases). V was clipped by 1 base and J by 4 bases, with 10 bases between them. Germline V gene sequence: CDR1 DFQATT, CDR2 SNEGSKA (reference sequence). CDR3 size: 13 residues. The CDR3 sequence: CSARVQGPETQYF. The CDR3 nucleotides are TGCAGTGCTAGAGTGCAGGGGCCAGAGACCCAGTACTTC.

This chain connects TRBV20-1 to TRBJ2-6; D gene ambiguous. The germline V gene has CDR1 DFQATT and CDR2 SNEGSKA (reference sequence). The V gene lost 3 bases and the J gene lost 2 bases, with 2 bases spanning the gap. There are 12 residues in the CDR3. CDR3 coding DNA: TGCAGTGCTAGCACTGGGGCCAACGTCCTGACTTTC. It codes for CSASTGANVLTF.